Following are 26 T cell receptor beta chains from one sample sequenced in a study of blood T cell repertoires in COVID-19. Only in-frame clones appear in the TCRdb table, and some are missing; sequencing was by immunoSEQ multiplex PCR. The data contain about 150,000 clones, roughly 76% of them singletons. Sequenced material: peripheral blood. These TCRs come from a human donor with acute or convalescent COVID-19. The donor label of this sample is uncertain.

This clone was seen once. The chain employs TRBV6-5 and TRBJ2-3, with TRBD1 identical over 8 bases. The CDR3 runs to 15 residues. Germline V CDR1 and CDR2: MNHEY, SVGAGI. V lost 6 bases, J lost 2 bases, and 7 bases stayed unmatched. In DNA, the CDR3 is TGTGCCAGCAGCGGTCGACAGGGGCACACAGATACGCAGTATTTT. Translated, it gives CASSGRQGHTDTQYF.

CDR3 DNA: TGTGCCAGTAGTGTTACAGGGAAGTCTAATGAAAAACTGTTTTTT. Its translation is CASSVTGKSNEKLFF. The gene calls are TRBV19 and TRBJ1-4; D might be TRBD1 (6 bases). There are 15 residues in the CDR3. V shed 5 bases and J shed 3 bases, with 13 bases lying between them. Germline CDR1 and CDR2: LNHDA and SQIVND (reference sequence).

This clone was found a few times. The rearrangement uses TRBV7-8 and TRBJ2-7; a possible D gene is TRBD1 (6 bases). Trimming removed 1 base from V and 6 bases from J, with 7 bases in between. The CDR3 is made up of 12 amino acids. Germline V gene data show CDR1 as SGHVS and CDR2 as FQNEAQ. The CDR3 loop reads CASSLGQAEQYF. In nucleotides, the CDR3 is TGTGCCAGCAGCTTAGGACAGGCCGAGCAGTACTTC.

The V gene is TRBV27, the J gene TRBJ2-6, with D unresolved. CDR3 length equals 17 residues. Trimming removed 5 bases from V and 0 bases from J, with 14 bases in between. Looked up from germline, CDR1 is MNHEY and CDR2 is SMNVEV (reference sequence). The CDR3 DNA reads TGTGCCAGCAGTGGCGGCAGTGTACTCTCTGGGGCCAACGTCCTGACTTTC. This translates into CASSGGSVLSGANVLTF. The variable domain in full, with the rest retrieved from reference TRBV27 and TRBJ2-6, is EAQVTQNPRYLITVTGKKLTVTCSQNMNHEYMSWYRQDPGLGLRQIYYSMNVEVTDKGDVPEGYKVSRKEKRNFPLILESPSPNQTSLYFCASSGGSVLSGANVLTFGAGSRLTVL.

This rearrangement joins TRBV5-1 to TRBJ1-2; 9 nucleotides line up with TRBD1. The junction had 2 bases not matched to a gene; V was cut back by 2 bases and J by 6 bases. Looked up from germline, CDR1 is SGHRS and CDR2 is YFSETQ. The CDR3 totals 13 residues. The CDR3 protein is CASSLQGANGYTF. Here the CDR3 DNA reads TGCGCCAGCAGCTTACAGGGGGCGAATGGCTACACCTTC.

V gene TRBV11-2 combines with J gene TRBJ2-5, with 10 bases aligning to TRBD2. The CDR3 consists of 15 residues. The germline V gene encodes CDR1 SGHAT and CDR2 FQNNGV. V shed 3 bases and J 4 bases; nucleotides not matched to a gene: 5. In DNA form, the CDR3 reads TGTGCCAGCAGCTTTACTAGCGGGGTAGGAGAGACCCAGTACTTC. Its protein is CASSFTSGVGETQYF.

CDR3 sequence reads: CAISDDRGNQPQHF. CDR3 nucleotides: TGTGCCATCAGTGACGACAGGGGCAATCAGCCCCAGCATTTT. The chain has TRBV10-3 and TRBJ1-5; 7 positions match TRBD1. This CDR3 is 14 amino acids long. V gave up 3 bases and J gave up 2 bases; unmatched junction bases: 1. Per the germline V gene, CDR1 is ENHRY and CDR2 is SYGVKD.

The CDR3 spells CASGLVLSGNTEAFF. The CDR3 coding sequence is TGTGCTAGTGGTTTGGTACTGTCGGGTAACACTGAAGCTTTCTTT. V and J are TRBV12-5 and TRBJ1-1; D is uncertain. The germline V and J ends were trimmed by 0 bases and 2 bases, with 10 bases remaining between them. This CDR3 region has 15 residues. Germline loops: CDR1 LGHNT, CDR2 FRNRAP. The full variable domain, with the rest looked up from reference TRBV12-5 and TRBJ1-1, is DARVTQTPRHKVTEMGQEVTMRCQPILGHNTVFWYRQTMMQGLELLAYFRNRAPLDDSGMPKDRFSAEMPDATLATLKIQPSEPRDSAVYFCASGLVLSGNTEAFFGQGTRLTVV.

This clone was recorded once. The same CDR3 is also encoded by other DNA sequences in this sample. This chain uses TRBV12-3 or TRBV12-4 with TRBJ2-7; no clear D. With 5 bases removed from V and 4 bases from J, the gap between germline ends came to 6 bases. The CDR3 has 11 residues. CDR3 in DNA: TGTGCCAGCAGTGCAGGTTACGAGCAGTACTTC. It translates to CASSAGYEQYF.

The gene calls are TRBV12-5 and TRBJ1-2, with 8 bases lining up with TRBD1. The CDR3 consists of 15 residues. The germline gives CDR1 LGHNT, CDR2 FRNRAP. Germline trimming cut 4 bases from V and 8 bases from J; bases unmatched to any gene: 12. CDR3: CASGWGDRPIGGYTF. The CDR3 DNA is TGTGCTAGTGGTTGGGGGGACAGGCCCATCGGCGGCTACACCTTC.

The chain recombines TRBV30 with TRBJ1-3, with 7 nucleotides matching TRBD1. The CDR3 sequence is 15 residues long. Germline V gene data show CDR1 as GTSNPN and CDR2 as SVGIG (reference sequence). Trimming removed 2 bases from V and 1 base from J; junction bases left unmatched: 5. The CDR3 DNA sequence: TGTGCCTGGAGTCCTCCGGGACAGTCTGGAAACACCATATATTTT. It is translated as CAWSPPGQSGNTIYF.

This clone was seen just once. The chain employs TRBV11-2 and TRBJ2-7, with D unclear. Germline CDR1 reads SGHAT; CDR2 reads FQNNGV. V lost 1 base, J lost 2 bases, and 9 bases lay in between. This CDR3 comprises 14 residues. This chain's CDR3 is CASSLAPGPYEQYV. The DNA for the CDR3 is TGTGCCAGCAGCTTAGCCCCAGGTCCCTACGAGCAGTACGTC.

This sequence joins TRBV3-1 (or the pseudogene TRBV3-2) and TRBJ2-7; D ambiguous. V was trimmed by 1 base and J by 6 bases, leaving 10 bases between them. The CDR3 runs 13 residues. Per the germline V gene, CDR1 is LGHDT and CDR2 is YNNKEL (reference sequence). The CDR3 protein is CASSQGSSGEQYF. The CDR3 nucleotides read TGTGCCAGCAGCCAAGGAAGTTCGGGCGAGCAGTACTTC.

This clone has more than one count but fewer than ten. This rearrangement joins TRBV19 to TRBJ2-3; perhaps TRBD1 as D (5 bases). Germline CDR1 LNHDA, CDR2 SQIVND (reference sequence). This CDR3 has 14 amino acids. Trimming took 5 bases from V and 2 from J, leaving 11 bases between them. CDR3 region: CASSLRDTTDTQYF. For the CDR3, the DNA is TGTGCCAGTAGTCTCAGGGATACCACAGATACGCAGTATTTT.

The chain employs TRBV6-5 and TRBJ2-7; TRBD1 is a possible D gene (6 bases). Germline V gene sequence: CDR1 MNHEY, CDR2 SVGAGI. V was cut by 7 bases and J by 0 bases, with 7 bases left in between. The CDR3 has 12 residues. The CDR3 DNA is TGTGCCAGCAAACAGGGCTCCTACGAGCAGTACTTC. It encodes CASKQGSYEQYF.

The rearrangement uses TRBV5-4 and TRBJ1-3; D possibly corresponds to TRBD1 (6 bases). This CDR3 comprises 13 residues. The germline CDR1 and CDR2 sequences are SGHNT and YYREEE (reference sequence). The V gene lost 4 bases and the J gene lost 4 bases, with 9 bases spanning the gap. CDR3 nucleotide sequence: TGTGCCAGCAGCAAGACAGGAGGAAACACCATATATTTT. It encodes CASSKTGGNTIYF.

The CDR3 is CASSLDTRNTEAFF. In DNA form, the CDR3 reads TGTGCCAGCAGTTTGGACACTCGGAACACTGAAGCTTTCTTT. The chain recombines TRBV2 with TRBJ1-1, with D perhaps TRBD1 (5 bases). Germline CDR1 and CDR2: SNHLY and FYNNEI. The germline V and J ends were trimmed by 5 bases and 1 base, with 11 bases remaining between them. The CDR3 is 14 residues long.

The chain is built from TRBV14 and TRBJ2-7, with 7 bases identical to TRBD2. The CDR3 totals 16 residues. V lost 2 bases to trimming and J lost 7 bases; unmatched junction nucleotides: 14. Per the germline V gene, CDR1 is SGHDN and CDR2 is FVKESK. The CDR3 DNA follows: TGTGCCAGCAGCCAAACCGCCAGCGGGGCCTCCTGGGAGCAGTACTTC. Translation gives CASSQTASGASWEQYF. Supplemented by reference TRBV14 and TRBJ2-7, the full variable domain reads EAGVTQFPSHSVIEKGQTVTLRCDPISGHDNLYWYRRVMGKEIKFLLHFVKESKQDESGMPNNRFLAERTGGTYSTLKVQPAELEDSGVYFCASSQTASGASWEQYFGPGTRLTVT.

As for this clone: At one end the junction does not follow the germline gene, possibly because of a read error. The CDR3 here is CASSYYAKTGELFF. CDR3 nucleotides: TGTGCCAGCAGTTACTACGCGAAGACCGGGGAGCTGTTTTTT. The V call is TRBV6-5, the J call TRBJ2-2; no definite D call. Germline CDR1 MNHEY, CDR2 SVGAGI. There are 14 residues in the CDR3.

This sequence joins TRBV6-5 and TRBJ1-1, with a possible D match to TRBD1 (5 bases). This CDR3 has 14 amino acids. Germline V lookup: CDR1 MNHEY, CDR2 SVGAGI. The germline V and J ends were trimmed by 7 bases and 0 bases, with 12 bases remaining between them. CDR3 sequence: CASNQQAMNTEAFF. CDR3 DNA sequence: TGTGCCAGCAATCAACAGGCAATGAACACTGAAGCTTTCTTT.

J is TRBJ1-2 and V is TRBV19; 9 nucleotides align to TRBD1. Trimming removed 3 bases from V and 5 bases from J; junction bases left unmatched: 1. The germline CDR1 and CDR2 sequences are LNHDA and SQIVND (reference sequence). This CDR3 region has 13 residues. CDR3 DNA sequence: TGTGCCAGTAGTATCGGGACAGGGTATGGCTACACCTTC. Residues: CASSIGTGYGYTF.

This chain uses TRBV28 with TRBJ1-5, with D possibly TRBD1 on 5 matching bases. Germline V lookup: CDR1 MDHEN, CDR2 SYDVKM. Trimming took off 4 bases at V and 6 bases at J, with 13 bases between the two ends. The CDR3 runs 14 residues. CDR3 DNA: TGTGCCAGCAGTTCCCCCCGGGGGATTCAGCCCCAGCATTTT. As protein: CASSSPRGIQPQHF.

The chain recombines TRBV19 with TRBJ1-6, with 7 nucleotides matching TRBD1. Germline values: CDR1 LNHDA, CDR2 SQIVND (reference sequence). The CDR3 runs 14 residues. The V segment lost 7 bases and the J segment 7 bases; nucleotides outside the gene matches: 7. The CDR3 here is CASTYDRENSPLHF. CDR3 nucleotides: TGTGCCAGTACCTATGACAGGGAGAATTCACCCCTCCACTTT.

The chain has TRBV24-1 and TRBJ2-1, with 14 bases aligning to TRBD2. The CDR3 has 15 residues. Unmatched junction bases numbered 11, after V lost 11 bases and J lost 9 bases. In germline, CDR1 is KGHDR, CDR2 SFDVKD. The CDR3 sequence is CAIQTGLAGAGEQFF. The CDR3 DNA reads TGTGCCATCCAAACGGGACTAGCGGGGGCCGGTGAGCAGTTCTTC.

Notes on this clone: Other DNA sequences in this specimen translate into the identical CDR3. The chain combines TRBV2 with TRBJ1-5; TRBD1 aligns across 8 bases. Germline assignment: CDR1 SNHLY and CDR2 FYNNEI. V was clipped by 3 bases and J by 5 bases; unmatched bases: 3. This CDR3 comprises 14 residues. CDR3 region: CASSEGTGYQPQHF. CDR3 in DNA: TGTGCCAGCAGTGAGGGGACAGGATATCAGCCCCAGCATTTT.

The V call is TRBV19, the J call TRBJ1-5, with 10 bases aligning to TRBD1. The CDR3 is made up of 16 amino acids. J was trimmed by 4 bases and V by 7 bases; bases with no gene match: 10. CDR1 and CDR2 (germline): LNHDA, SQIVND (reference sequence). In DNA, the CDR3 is TGTGCCAGTACCACGAGGGACAGGGGAAGGAATCAGCCCCAGCATTTT. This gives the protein CASTTRDRGRNQPQHF.